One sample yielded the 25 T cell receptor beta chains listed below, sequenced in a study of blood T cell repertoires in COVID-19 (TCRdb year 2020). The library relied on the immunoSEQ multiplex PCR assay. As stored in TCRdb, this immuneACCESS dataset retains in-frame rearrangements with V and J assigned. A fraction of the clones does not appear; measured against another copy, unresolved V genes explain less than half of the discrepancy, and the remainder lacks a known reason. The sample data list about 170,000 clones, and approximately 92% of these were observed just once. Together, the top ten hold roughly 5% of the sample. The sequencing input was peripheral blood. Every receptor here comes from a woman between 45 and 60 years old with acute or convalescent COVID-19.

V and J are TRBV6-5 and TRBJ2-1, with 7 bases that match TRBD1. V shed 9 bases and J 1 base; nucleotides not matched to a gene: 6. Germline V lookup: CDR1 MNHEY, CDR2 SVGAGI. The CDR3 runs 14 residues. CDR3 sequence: CASSTGSSYNEQFF. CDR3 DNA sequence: TGTGCCAGTTCGACAGGGTCATCCTACAATGAGCAGTTCTTC.

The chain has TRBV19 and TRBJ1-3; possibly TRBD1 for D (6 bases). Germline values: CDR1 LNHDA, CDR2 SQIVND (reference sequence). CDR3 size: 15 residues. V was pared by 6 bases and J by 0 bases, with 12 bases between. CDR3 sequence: CASRGRGGSGNTIYF. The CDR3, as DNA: TGTGCCAGTAGGGGCAGGGGCGGCTCTGGAAACACCATATATTTT.

CDR3 sequence: CASSPRRYIRTGKNEKLFF. The CDR3 region has the DNA TGTGCCAGCTCACCGAGACGTTATATACGGACAGGAAAGAATGAAAAACTGTTTTTT. The chain couples TRBV18 to TRBJ1-4; 7 bases are a match to TRBD1. This CDR3 has 19 residues. The ends lost 3 bases at V and 5 bases at J; junction bases unmatched: 18. Germline lookup yields CDR1 KGHSH and CDR2 LQKENI.

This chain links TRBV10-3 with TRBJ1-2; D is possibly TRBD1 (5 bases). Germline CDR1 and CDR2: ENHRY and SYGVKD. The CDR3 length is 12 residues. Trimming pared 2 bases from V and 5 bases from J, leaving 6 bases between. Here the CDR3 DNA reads TGTGCCATCAGTGAGCAGGGTTATGGCTACACCTTC. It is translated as CAISEQGYGYTF.

The CDR3 DNA reads TGTGCCAGCAGCCAAGCGCTAGCGGGGGGGCAGTTCTTC. Residues: CASSQALAGGQFF. The J gene is TRBJ2-1, the V gene TRBV3-1 (or the pseudogene TRBV3-2); 11 bases map to TRBD2. The V and J ends lost 1 base and 12 bases, in that order; junction bases with no gene match: 2. This CDR3 contains 13 residues. Germline V gene lookup returns CDR1 LGHDT and CDR2 YNNKEL (reference sequence).

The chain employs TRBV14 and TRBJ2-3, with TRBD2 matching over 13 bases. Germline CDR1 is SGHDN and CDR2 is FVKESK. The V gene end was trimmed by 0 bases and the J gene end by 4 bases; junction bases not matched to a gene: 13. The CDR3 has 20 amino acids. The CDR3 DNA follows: TGTGCCAGCAGCCAAGATAGTCCACTAGCGGGAGGGCCTGTGTCAGATACGCAGTATTTT. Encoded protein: CASSQDSPLAGGPVSDTQYF.

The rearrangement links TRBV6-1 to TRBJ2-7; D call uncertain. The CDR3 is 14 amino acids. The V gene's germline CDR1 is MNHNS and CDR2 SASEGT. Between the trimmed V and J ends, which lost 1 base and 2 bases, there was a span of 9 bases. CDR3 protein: CASSEDWAPYEQYF. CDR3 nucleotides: TGTGCCAGCAGTGAAGATTGGGCACCCTACGAGCAGTACTTC.

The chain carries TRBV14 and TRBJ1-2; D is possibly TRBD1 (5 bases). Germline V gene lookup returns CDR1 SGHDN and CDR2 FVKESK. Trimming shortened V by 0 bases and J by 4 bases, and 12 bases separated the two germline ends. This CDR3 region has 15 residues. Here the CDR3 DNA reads TGTGCCAGCAGCCAAGAACTGGGGCCGGTCTATGGCTACACCTTC. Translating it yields CASSQELGPVYGYTF.

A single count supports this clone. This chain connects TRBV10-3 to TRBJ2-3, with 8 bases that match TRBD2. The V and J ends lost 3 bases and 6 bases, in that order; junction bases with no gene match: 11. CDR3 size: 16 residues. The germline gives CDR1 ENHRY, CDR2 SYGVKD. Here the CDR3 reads CAISERAGVEGDTQYF. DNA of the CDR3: TGTGCCATCAGTGAAAGAGCGGGGGTCGAGGGGGATACGCAGTATTTT.

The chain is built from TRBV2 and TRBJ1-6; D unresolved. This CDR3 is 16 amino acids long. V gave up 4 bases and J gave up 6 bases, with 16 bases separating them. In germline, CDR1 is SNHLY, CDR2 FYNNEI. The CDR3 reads CASSVNEAYINSPLHF. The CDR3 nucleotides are TGTGCCAGCAGTGTAAACGAGGCCTATATTAATTCACCCCTCCACTTT.

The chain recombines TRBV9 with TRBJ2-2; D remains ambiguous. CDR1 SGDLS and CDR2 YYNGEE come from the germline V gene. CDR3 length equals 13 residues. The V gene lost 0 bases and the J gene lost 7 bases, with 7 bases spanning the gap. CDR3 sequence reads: CASSVETRGELFF. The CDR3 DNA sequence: TGTGCCAGCAGCGTAGAAACGCGCGGGGAGCTGTTTTTT.

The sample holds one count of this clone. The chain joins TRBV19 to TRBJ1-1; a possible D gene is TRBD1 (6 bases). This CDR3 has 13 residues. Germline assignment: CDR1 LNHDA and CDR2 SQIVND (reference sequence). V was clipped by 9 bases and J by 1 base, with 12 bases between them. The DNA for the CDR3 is TGTGCCAGCCGACAGGTTCAGAACACTGAAGCTTTCTTT. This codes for CASRQVQNTEAFF. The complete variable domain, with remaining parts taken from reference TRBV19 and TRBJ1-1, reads DGGITQSPKYLFRKEGQNVTLSCEQNLNHDAMYWYRQDPGQGLRLIYYSQIVNDFQKGDIAEGYSVSREKKESFPLTVTSAQKNPTAFYLCASRQVQNTEAFFGQGTRLTVV.

The CDR3 DNA follows: TGTGCCAGCACCGTAGCGGTTCCCCGGGAACCCGGGGAGCTGTTTTTT. It yields the protein CASTVAVPREPGELFF. The chain joins TRBV11-2 to TRBJ2-2; D may be TRBD2 (6 bases). The ends were cut back, 7 bases at V and 6 bases at J, with 21 bases in the middle. This CDR3 has 16 amino acids. Germline CDR1 is SGHAT and CDR2 is FQNNGV.

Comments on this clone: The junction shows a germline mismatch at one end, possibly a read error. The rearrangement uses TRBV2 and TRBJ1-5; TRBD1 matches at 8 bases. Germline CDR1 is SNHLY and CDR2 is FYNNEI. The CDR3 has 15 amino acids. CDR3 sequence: CASSPSSGGKQPQHF. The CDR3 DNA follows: TGTGCCAGCAGCCCGTCTTCAGGGGGCAAACAGCCCCAGCATTTT.

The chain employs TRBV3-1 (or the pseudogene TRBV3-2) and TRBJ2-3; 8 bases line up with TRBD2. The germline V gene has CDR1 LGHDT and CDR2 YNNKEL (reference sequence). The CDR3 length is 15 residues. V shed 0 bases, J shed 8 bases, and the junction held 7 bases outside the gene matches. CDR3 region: CASSQDSGLGGTQYF. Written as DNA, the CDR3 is TGTGCCAGCAGCCAAGACTCGGGACTAGGTGGTACGCAGTATTTT.

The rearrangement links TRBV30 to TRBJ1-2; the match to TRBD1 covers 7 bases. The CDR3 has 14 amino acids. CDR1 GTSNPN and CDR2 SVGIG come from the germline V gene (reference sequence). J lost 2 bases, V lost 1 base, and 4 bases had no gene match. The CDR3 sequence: CAWSDRGTNYGYTF. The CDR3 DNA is TGTGCCTGGAGTGACAGGGGAACGAACTATGGCTACACCTTC.

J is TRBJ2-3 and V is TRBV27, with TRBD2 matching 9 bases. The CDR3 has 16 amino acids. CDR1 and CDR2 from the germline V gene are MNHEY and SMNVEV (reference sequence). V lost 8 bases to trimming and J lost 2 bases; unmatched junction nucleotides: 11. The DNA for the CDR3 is TGTGCCAGCCGTAACTTTAGCGGGAGAAACACAGATACGCAGTATTTT. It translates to CASRNFSGRNTDTQYF.

In DNA, the CDR3 is TGTGCCAGCAGTGAATCTGAGGGGGCCGAGACCCAGTACTTC. Translation: CASSESEGAETQYF. This chain connects TRBV25-1 to TRBJ2-5, with TRBD1 matching 7 bases. This CDR3 contains 14 residues. Trimming removed 1 base from V and 5 bases from J; junction bases left unmatched: 4. CDR1 is MGHDK, CDR2 SYGVNS, per germline.

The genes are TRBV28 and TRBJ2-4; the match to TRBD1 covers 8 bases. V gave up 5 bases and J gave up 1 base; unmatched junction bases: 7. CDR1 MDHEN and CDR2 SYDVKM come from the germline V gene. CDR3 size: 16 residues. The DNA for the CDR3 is TGTGCCAGCAGTCCCAGGGGGCTTCAGGCCAAAAACATTCAGTACTTC. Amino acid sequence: CASSPRGLQAKNIQYF.

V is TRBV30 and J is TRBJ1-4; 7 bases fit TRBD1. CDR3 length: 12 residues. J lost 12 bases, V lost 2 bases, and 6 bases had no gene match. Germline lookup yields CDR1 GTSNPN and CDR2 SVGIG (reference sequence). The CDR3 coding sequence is TGTGCCTGGAGTAGGGGGCGGGTGGAACTGTTTTTT. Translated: CAWSRGRVELFF.

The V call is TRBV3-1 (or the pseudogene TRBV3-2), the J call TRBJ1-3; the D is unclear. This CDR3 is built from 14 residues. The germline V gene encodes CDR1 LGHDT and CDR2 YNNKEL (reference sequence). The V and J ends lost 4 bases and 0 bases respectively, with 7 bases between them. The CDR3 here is CASSPQHSGNTIYF. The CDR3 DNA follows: TGTGCCAGCAGCCCCCAACACTCTGGAAACACCATATATTTT.

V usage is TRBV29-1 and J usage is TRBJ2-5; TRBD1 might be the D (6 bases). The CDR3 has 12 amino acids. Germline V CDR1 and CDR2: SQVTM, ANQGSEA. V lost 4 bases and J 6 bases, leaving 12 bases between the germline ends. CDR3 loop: CSVGARGKTQYF. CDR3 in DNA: TGCAGCGTTGGGGCCAGGGGAAAGACCCAGTACTTC.

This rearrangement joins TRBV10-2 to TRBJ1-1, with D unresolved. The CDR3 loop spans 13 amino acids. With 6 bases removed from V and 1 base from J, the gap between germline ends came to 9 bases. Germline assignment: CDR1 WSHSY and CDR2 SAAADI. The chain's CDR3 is CASRQHQNTEAFF. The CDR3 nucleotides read TGCGCCAGCAGGCAACACCAGAACACTGAAGCTTTCTTT.

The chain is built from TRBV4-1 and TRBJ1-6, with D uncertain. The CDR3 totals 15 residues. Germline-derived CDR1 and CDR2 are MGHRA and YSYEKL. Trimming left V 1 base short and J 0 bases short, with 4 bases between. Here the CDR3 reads CASSQADSYNSPLHF. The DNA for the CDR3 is TGCGCCAGCAGCCAAGCAGACTCCTATAATTCACCCCTCCACTTT.

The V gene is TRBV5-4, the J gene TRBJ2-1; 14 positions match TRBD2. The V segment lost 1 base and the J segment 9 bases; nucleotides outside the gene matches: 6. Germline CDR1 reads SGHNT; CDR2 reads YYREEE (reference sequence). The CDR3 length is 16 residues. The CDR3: CASSLLATSGGAEQFF. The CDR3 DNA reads TGTGCCAGCAGCTTGTTGGCGACTAGCGGGGGGGCTGAGCAGTTCTTC.